These 2 T cell receptor beta chains were sequenced from one sample in a study of Graves' ophthalmopathy and Graves' hyperthyroidism. The sequenced template was RNA, covering the TCR beta CDR3 region. HTBI primers were used in a first-round RT-PCR, which preceded a second-round multiplex PCR. TCRdb called the multiplex PCR reads again in MiXCR, with one record for every CDR3 protein. This table holds 900,000 to 1,200,000 distinct CDR3 sequences, 35% to 40% found once. The sample taken for sequencing was peripheral blood or thyroid tissue (not recorded which). These receptors came from an adult man with Graves' hyperthyroidism.

On this clonotype itself: A much larger clone lies a single base off, so this may be a read error. The V call is TRBV6-5, the J call TRBJ1-5; D is unclear. Looked up from germline, CDR1 is MNHEY and CDR2 is SVGAGI. The CDR3 consists of 12 residues. The CDR3 loop is CASPRTRQPEHF. In DNA form, the CDR3 reads TGTGCCAGCCCCCGAACCCGTCAGCCCGAGCATTTT.

Only a few counts were recorded for this clonotype. The J gene is TRBJ1-4, the V gene TRBV24-1; D remains unclear. V lost 0 bases to trimming and J lost 8 bases, with 6 bases between them. This CDR3 is 13 amino acids long. CDR1 KGHDR and CDR2 SFDVKD come from the germline V gene. CDR3 sequence: CATSDLIGEKLFF. The CDR3, as DNA: TGTGCCACCAGTGATTTGATAGGGGAAAAACTGTTTTTT.